This T cell receptor (beta chain) was recovered during a study of identical twins. From germline, CDR1 is SGHVS and CDR2 FQNEAQ. The trim removed 4 bases at V and 5 bases at J, leaving 5 bases unmatched. This CDR3 is built from 14 residues. TCRdb ran MiXCR on the 5' RACE reads and lists one entry per CDR3 protein. The table lists 120,000 to 150,000 distinct CDR3 sequences, roughly 3.2% of them singletons. All of the donors were Caucasians in good health. Study-wide results and limits: Abundant beta clonotypes from cord blood bore fewer insertions; memory repertoires lacked this pattern.

This clonotype came up many times. Its antigen is as yet unknown. The origin of this receptor is a young man in good health. Sequencing was carried out using memory T cells sorted from blood. J is TRBJ2-1 and V is TRBV7-8; 7 positions agree with TRBD2. CDR3 DNA: TGTGCCAGCAGCTCGGGACTATTAGACAATGAGCAGTTCTTC. Its translation is CASSSGLLDNEQFF.